Below, 8 T cell receptor beta chains from the same sample are listed, as sequenced in a study of identical twins. TCRdb fed the 5' RACE reads into MiXCR, producing one record per CDR3 protein. The sample lists approximately 220,000 distinct CDR3 sequences, about 7.5% occurring once. These sequences were also reported in another study, on yellow fever vaccine responses in identical twins.

What was sequenced was memory (CD45RO+) T cells sorted from blood. The receptor source for this set is a woman younger than 35 in good health.

This clonotype was detected many times. The rearrangement joins TRBV5-1 to TRBJ2-7; D is perhaps TRBD1 or TRBD2 (7 bases each). V gave up 7 bases and J gave up 1 base, with 12 bases separating them. The CDR3 loop spans 13 amino acids. Germline V gene data show CDR1 as SGHRS and CDR2 as YFSETQ. Here the CDR3 DNA reads TGCGCCAGCGGGAGGGACAGATCCTACGAGCAGTACTTC. It codes for CASGRDRSYEQYF.

There are many counts of this clonotype. The chain employs TRBV4-2 and TRBJ2-1; 9 bases are shared with TRBD2. This CDR3 has 15 amino acids. With V trimmed by 6 bases and J by 8 bases, 11 bases remained unmatched. CDR1 and CDR2 (germline): LGHNA, YNFKEQ. Here the CDR3 reads CASRFDSGSVDEQFF. DNA for the CDR3: TGTGCCAGCAGATTTGATAGCGGGAGTGTCGATGAGCAGTTCTTC.

This clonotype was recorded a few times. The V call is TRBV3-1, the J call TRBJ1-2; the D gene is possibly TRBD1 (6 bases). Looked up from germline, CDR1 is LGHDT and CDR2 is YNNKEL (reference sequence). CDR3 size: 13 residues. V was clipped by 1 base and J by 6 bases, with 9 bases between them. CDR3 nucleotide sequence: TGTGCCAGCAGCCAAGCAGGGGTCGATGGCTACACCTTC. Its translation is CASSQAGVDGYTF.

This clonotype was detected many times. The rearrangement joins TRBV6-6 to TRBJ2-3; 7 bases are shared with TRBD1. The germline CDR1 and CDR2 sequences are MNHNY and SVGAGI (reference sequence). CDR3 length equals 13 residues. Losses at the gene ends were 5 bases for V and 4 bases for J; bases not matched to a gene: 3. CDR3 protein: CASSRQGPDTQYF. For the CDR3, the DNA is TGTGCCAGCAGTCGACAGGGACCAGATACGCAGTATTTT.

This clonotype was seen many times. V gene TRBV6-4 combines with J gene TRBJ2-3; 9 positions match TRBD1. With V trimmed by 5 bases and J by 3 bases, 3 bases remained unmatched. CDR3 length: 14 residues. In germline, CDR1 is MRHNA, CDR2 SNTAGT. The DNA of the CDR3 is TGTGCCAGCAGTAAGACAGGGGGGACAGATACGCAGTATTTT. It is translated as CASSKTGGTDTQYF.

This clonotype was seen a handful of times. The chain links TRBV6-4 to TRBJ2-6, with D unresolved. V lost 7 bases to trimming and J lost 0 bases, with 10 bases between them. The CDR3 is 15 residues long. In germline, CDR1 is MRHNA, CDR2 SNTAGT. The CDR3 here is CASKIRSSGANVLTF. The CDR3, as DNA: TGTGCCAGCAAAATACGGAGCTCTGGGGCCAACGTCCTGACTTTC.

This clonotype occurred many times. The gene calls are TRBV14 and TRBJ1-6; no firm D call. The CDR3 is made up of 13 amino acids. The germline V gene encodes CDR1 SGHDN and CDR2 FVKESK. V was trimmed by 5 bases and J by 6 bases, leaving 8 bases between them. In DNA, the CDR3 is TGTGCCAGCAGCGGGGATGGTAATTCACCCCTCCACTTT. It yields the protein CASSGDGNSPLHF.

The V gene is TRBV6-1, the J gene TRBJ1-3, with D maybe TRBD1 (5 bases). Trimming stripped 6 bases from V and 2 bases from J, with 17 bases between. Looked up from germline, CDR1 is MNHNS and CDR2 is SASEGT. This CDR3 has 16 amino acids. CDR3 nucleotide sequence: TGTGCCAGCAGCCCCCGGGGGGGGTTTACTGGAAACACCATATATTTT. This codes for CASSPRGGFTGNTIYF.